This T cell receptor beta chain was obtained from a study of T cells in narcolepsy. Study as a whole: Patients with NT1 or NT2 and healthy control donors were enrolled.

V was clipped by 5 bases and J by 4 bases; unmatched bases: 9. Per the germline V gene, CDR1 is MRHNA and CDR2 is SNTAGT. This CDR3 comprises 15 residues. Using immunoSEQ multiplex PCR, the repertoire was profiled, and TCRdb retains in-frame clones only, with some absent. The data show approximately 32,000 clones, with 65% to 90% seen just once and roughly 0.99% held by the top ten. Regarding this clone: Its antigen is not known.

Study-wide results and caveats: Blood of same and different patients, but not healthy controls, reportedly held recurring autoreactive clonotypes. Some memory CD4+ repertoires had no autoreactive clone sequences. HCRT-specific and TRIB2-specific autoreactive clonotypes appeared among same-patient CSF and blood CD4+ clonotypes.

The specimen was CD45RA- memory CD4+ T cells from PBMCs. The chain couples TRBV6-4 to TRBJ2-3; 7 nucleotides agree with TRBD1. The sequence derives from a human donor with narcolepsy. The CDR3 DNA follows: TGTGCCAGCAGTCAAAAGACAGGGTTGGCAGATACGCAGTATTTT. It encodes CASSQKTGLADTQYF.